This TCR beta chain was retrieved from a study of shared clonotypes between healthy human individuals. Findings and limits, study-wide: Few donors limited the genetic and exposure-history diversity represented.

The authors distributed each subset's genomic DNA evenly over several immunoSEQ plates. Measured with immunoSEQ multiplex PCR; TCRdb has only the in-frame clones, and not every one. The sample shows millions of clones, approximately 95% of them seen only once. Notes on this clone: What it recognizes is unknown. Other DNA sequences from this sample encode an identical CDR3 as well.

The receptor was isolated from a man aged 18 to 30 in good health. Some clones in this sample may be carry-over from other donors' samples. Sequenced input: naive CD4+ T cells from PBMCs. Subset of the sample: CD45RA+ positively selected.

The CDR3 here is CASSFDRGTDTQYF. The CDR3 DNA follows: TGTGCCAGCAGCTTCGACAGGGGCACAGATACGCAGTATTTT. The rearrangement links TRBV11-3 to TRBJ2-3; 7 bases are a match to TRBD1. The germline gives CDR1 SGHNT, CDR2 YENEEA. This CDR3 contains 14 residues. V shed 3 bases, J shed 1 base, and the junction held 1 base outside the gene matches.